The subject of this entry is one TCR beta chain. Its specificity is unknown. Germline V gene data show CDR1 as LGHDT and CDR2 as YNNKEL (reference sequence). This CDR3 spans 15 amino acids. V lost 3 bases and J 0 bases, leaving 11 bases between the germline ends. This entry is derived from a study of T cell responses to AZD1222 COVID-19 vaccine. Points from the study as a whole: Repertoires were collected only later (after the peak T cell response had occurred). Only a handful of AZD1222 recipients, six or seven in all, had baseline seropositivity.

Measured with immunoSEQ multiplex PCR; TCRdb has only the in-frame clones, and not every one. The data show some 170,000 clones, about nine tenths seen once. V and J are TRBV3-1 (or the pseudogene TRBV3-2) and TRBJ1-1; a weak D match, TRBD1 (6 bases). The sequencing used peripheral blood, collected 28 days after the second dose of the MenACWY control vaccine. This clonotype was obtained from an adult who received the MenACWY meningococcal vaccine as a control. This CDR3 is CASSHTGTMNTEAFF. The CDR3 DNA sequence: TGTGCCAGCAGCCATACAGGGACGATGAACACTGAAGCTTTCTTT.